This T cell receptor (beta chain) was sequenced during a study of OX40 agonist ivuxolimab in advanced cancers. Background on the whole study: Ivuxolimab was a fully human IgG2 agonistic monoclonal antibody targeting the costimulatory receptor OX40 (CD134). Intravenous ivuxolimab was administered to patients every 2 weeks at six dose levels: 0.01, 0.1, 0.3, 1.5, 3 and 10 mg/kg. Of the approximately 50 patients in dose escalation, approximately 20 had hepatocellular carcinoma, around 15 had melanoma, 9 had renal cell carcinoma and 9 had head and neck cancer. In the dose-escalation cohort, 75% to 90% of patients were male, and the mean age was 60 years with a range of roughly 20 to 79. Prior anti-PD-1, anti-PD-L1 or anti-CTLA-4 therapy was permitted, and less than 45% of dose-escalation patients had received checkpoint inhibitors. Partial responses occurred in three dose-escalation patients, of whom one had hepatocellular carcinoma and two had cutaneous melanoma. The purpose of peripheral TCRbeta sequencing was to test whether ivuxolimab changed TCR sequence diversity and led to clonal T-cell expansion. The paper covers the monotherapy dose-escalation part of the phase I ivuxolimab trial, which included N = 52 patients. The study at large found these results: Antigen specificity was not determined for the clonally expanded peripheral T cells. In the 0.1-3.0 mg/kg groups, partial responders had among the lowest normalized peripheral clonal expansion, particularly in CD8+ T cells. Clonal expansion of both CD4+ and CD8+ blood T cells was observed from baseline to week 6 at doses 0.1 to 3.0 mg/kg. After ivuxolimab, expanded clones were on average more numerous among CD8+ T cells than among CD4+ T cells. Low levels of normalized T-cell clonal expansion were also seen in some patients who did not respond.

Patients with a history of autoimmune disease or receiving systemic immunosuppression were excluded from the trial. Peripheral blood for TCR sequencing was drawn from every dose cohort at baseline, at cycle 4 day 1 and at cycle 7 day 1. The samples were drawn from a first-in-human, open-label, multicenter phase I dose-escalation trial of ivuxolimab. Adults with locally advanced or metastatic melanoma, renal cell, hepatocellular, or head and neck squamous cell carcinoma were enrolled in the trial. Before TCR sequencing, CD4+ T cells and CD8+ T cells from peripheral blood were sorted into separate populations. Turning to this clone: It has no known antigen specificity. No clone much larger than this one lies a single base away; base qualities are absent.

Genomic DNA was isolated from the sorted cells so that the TCRbeta CDR3 region could be sequenced. The immunoSEQ Assay was used for sequencing of TCRbeta CDR3 regions. Here the immuneACCESS table is served through TCRdb, limited to in-frame sequences with V and J called. Missing clones are a known gap in these copies; in checked studies unresolved V genes cover under half, and the rest lacks a known reason. The sample contains about 19,000 clones, around 80% of them found a single time. The ten largest clones capture just under 30% of the sample. Trimming leaves V shorter by 4 bases and J shorter by 7 bases, with the junction holding 11 bases beyond the gene matches. CDR1 LGHNA and CDR2 YSLEER were looked up in the germline V gene. The CDR3 starts with the cysteine, ends with the phenylalanine, and has 16 residues. The kept DNA is CDR3 alone, 48 bases in frame from the first base.

The receptor's source is an adult with an advanced solid tumor such as melanoma, head and neck, liver or kidney cancer. Recombination linked TRBV4-3 to TRBJ2-7; 12 central nucleotides agree with TRBD2. This specimen consisted of CD4+ or CD8+ T cells sorted from blood, obtained in a trial of the OX40 agonist ivuxolimab. At the DNA level, the sequence is TGCGCCAGCAGCCCTCGACTAGCGGGGGCCGAGGGGGAGCAGTACTTC. It translates as CASSPRLAGAEGEQYF.